The clone carrying this T cell receptor (beta chain) was seen more than once but under ten times. Its antigen is unidentified. The TCR beta cDNA libraries contained unique molecular identifiers. It was from approximately 0.91 to 9.4 million T cells that about half a million cDNA molecules came. TCRdb reanalysed the PCR reads using MiXCR and keeps one entry per CDR3 protein. In the table there are some 370,000 distinct CDR3 sequences, roughly 35% of which are singletons. These data come from a study of post-analysis software for immune sequencing data. Study-level background: Recorded subtypes: relapsing-remitting, secondary progressive, progressive-relapsing; some patients unannotated.

The germline V and J ends were trimmed by 0 bases and 5 bases, with 10 bases remaining between them. The V gene's germline CDR1 is SQVTM and CDR2 ANQGSEA. The CDR3 length is 13 residues. Study-wide results and caveats: Normalized Chao1 diversity was significantly reduced in patients versus controls. Among four or five TRBV segments more frequent in patients than controls were TRBV5-6, TRBV5-1 and TRBV20-1.

The TCR comes from a girl aged 5-17 years with multiple sclerosis. The chain links TRBV29-1 to TRBJ2-5; possible D gene TRBD1, 6 bases. The sample taken for sequencing was blood. CDR3 DNA sequence: TGCAGCGTTGAAGATCAGGGGTGGGAGACCCAGTACTTC. It translates to CSVEDQGWETQYF.